Listed here are 12 T cell receptor beta chains from one sample, sequenced in a study of response to subunit inactivated influenza vaccine. MiXCR, run by TCRdb on the RT-PCR reads, gives a single entry per CDR3 protein. The table has 630,000 or so distinct CDR3 sequences, more than 15% seen once. The source was PBMCs from blood, collected 12 days after vaccination. The receptors originated from a man aged 45 to 65 who received an inactivated influenza vaccine.

The rearrangement joins TRBV7-9 to TRBJ2-3; D assignment may be TRBD1 or TRBD2 (6 bases each). V lost 4 bases, J lost 1 base, and 18 bases lay in between. Germline V gene data show CDR1 as SEHNR and CDR2 as FQNEAQ (reference sequence). The CDR3 runs to 17 residues. The DNA of the CDR3 is TGTGCCAGCAGCTCTGGTTCCGGAGGGGGACGCACAGATACGCAGTATTTT. This encodes CASSSGSGGGRTDTQYF.

This clonotype was seen only a few times. The chain employs TRBV7-9 and TRBJ2-1; 13 bases agree with TRBD2. Losses at the gene ends were 5 bases for V and 8 bases for J; bases not matched to a gene: 6. In germline, CDR1 is SEHNR, CDR2 FQNEAQ (reference sequence). The CDR3 sequence is 15 residues long. The CDR3 nucleotides are TGTGCCAGCAGCACTAGCGGGGGGGCCGCCGATGAGCAGTTCTTC. Translating it yields CASSTSGGAADEQFF.

This clonotype occurred a few times. The chain has TRBV5-8 and TRBJ2-3; 9 bases align to TRBD2. The CDR3 is 15 residues long. CDR1 is SGHTS and CDR2 is YDEGEE in the germline V gene. V gave up 3 bases and J gave up 2 bases; unmatched junction bases: 4. CDR3 protein: CASSSGTSYTDTQYF. CDR3 nucleotides: TGTGCCAGCAGCTCCGGGACTAGCTACACAGATACGCAGTATTTT.

This chain uses TRBV20-1 with TRBJ1-2; 8 bases map to TRBD1. CDR1 is DFQATT and CDR2 is SNEGSKA in the germline V gene (reference sequence). This CDR3 spans 14 amino acids. J gave up 8 bases and V 1 base, and 9 bases lay outside the gene matches. The CDR3 loop reads CSARVYRGTGGYTF. Here the CDR3 DNA reads TGCAGTGCTAGAGTGTACAGGGGGACTGGGGGCTACACCTTC.

In its sample, this clonotype was seen many times. The chain joins TRBV4-1 to TRBJ2-7, with D perhaps given as TRBD1 or TRBD2 (5 bases each). The CDR3 length is 13 residues. V was trimmed by 3 bases and J by 3 bases, leaving 9 bases between them. CDR1 MGHRA and CDR2 YSYEKL come from the germline V gene. CDR3 in amino acids: CASSQWDGYEQYF. The DNA for the CDR3 is TGCGCCAGCAGCCAGTGGGACGGCTACGAGCAGTACTTC.

The genes are TRBV28 and TRBJ2-7; 7 bases map to TRBD1. The CDR3 is 14 residues long. Losses at the gene ends were 6 bases for V and 0 bases for J; bases not matched to a gene: 5. The germline CDR1 and CDR2 sequences are MDHEN and SYDVKM. The CDR3 is CASRTSGGSYEQYF. As DNA, the CDR3 is TGTGCCAGCAGAACCTCAGGGGGCTCCTACGAGCAGTACTTC.

There are many counts of this clonotype. The chain uses TRBV20-1 and TRBJ2-5, with 7 bases identical to TRBD1. From germline, CDR1 is DFQATT and CDR2 SNEGSKA (reference sequence). The CDR3 totals 12 residues. J was trimmed by 5 bases and V by 6 bases; bases with no gene match: 6. The CDR3 reads CSAAGQAETQYF. CDR3 DNA sequence: TGCAGTGCAGCCGGACAGGCCGAGACCCAGTACTTC.

The rearrangement uses TRBV4-3 and TRBJ2-2; the D gene is possibly TRBD1 (5 bases). Germline V CDR1 and CDR2: LGHNA, YSLEER. The V and J ends lost 0 bases and 4 bases respectively, with 15 bases between them. The CDR3 is 17 residues long. In nucleotides, the CDR3 is TGCGCCAGCAGCCAAGACTTAGGCCAGGGCTCCACCGGGGAGCTGTTTTTT. Amino acid sequence: CASSQDLGQGSTGELFF.

The sample holds a few counts of this clonotype. The chain carries TRBV20-1 and TRBJ2-7; 7 nucleotides agree with TRBD2. CDR1 and CDR2 (germline): DFQATT, SNEGSKA (reference sequence). The CDR3 length is 13 residues. Trimming removed 3 bases from V and 6 bases from J; junction bases left unmatched: 8. The CDR3 loop reads CSARGGNRREQYF. The CDR3 coding sequence is TGCAGTGCTAGGGGGGGGAATCGACGCGAGCAGTACTTC.

The rearrangement joins TRBV6-2 or TRBV6-3 to TRBJ2-7, with no clear D. The ends were cut back, 6 bases at V and 3 bases at J, with 15 bases in the middle. In germline, CDR1 is MNHEY, CDR2 SVGEGT. The CDR3 sequence is 14 residues long. This chain's CDR3 is CASRRYRGGYEQYF. In DNA form, the CDR3 reads TGTGCCAGCAGGAGATACAGAGGCGGCTACGAGCAGTACTTC.

This clonotype occurred a few times. The V call is TRBV18, the J call TRBJ2-7; D is possibly TRBD1 or TRBD2 (5 bases each). Between the trimmed V and J ends, which lost 5 bases and 2 bases, there was a span of 16 bases. The CDR3 spans 15 residues. Germline values: CDR1 KGHSH, CDR2 LQKENI. CDR3 sequence: CASSMVSGQAYEQYF. The CDR3 nucleotides are TGTGCCAGCTCAATGGTTTCGGGGCAAGCCTACGAGCAGTACTTC.

Many counts were recorded for this clonotype. This chain uses TRBV12-3 or TRBV12-4 with TRBJ2-1, with 8 nucleotides matching TRBD1. This CDR3 is 11 amino acids long. Losses at the gene ends were 7 bases for V and 7 bases for J; bases not matched to a gene: 0. CDR3 sequence reads: CASNRGNEQFF. As DNA, the CDR3 is TGTGCCAGCAACAGGGGGAATGAGCAGTTCTTC.